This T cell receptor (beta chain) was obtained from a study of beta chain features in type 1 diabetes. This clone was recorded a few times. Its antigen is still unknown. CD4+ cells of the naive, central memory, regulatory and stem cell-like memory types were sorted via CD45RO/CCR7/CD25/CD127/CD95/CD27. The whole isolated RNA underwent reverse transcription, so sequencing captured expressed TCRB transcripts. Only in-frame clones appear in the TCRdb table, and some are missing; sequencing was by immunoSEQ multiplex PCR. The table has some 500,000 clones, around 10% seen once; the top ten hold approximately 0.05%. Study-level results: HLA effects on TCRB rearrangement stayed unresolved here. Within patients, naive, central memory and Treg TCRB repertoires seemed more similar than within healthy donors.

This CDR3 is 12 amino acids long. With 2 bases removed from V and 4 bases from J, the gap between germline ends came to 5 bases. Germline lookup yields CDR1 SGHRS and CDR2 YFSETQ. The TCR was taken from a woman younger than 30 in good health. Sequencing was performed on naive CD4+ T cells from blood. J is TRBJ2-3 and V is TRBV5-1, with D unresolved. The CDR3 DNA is TGCGCCAGCAGCTTCCAGGCAGATACGCAGTATTTT. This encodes CASSFQADTQYF.